The present T cell receptor beta chain was sequenced within a study of radiotherapy plus CTLA-4 blockade in lung cancer. Study context: Disease control was achieved by over 25% of patients, and objective responses by about 17%. Study conclusions and caveats: Early clone dynamics of blood T cells, plus interferon-beta, reportedly predicted response best.

This CDR3 region has 15 residues. From germline, CDR1 is KGHSH and CDR2 LQKENI. The germline V and J ends were trimmed by 2 bases and 6 bases, with 16 bases remaining between them. Patients had chemo-refractory metastatic non-small-cell lung cancer and received focal radiation plus CTLA-4 blockade that used ipilimumab. This clone was picked up a small number of times. Its antigen is not known. The table came from immunoSEQ multiplex PCR; TCRdb's copy has only in-frame clones and leaves some out. The table has about 38,000 clones, 70% to 80% seen once. The sequencing used peripheral blood, collected from a patient treated with radiotherapy plus ipilimumab. The clonotype was recovered from a human donor with non-small cell lung cancer who had stable disease on radiotherapy plus ipilimumab. The chain uses TRBV18 and TRBJ1-2, with a weak D call TRBD1 (6 bases). The CDR3 nucleotides are TGTGCCAGCTCACCAGGGCCGCAGGGGACGGATGGCTACACCTTC. This translates into CASSPGPQGTDGYTF.